This TCR beta chain was captured in a study of cytomegalovirus exposure and HLA in healthy donors. Researchers ran the PCR with 60 Vbeta and 13 Jbeta primers. Libraries were prepared by immunoSEQ multiplex PCR; TCRdb keeps only in-frame clonotypes and omits some of them. The sample has around 140,000 clones. The CDR3 consists of 14 residues. V was trimmed by 6 bases and J by 3 bases, leaving 11 bases between them. CDR1 is MNHEY, CDR2 SVGAGI, per germline. The chain employs TRBV6-5 and TRBJ1-4; D gene ambiguous. Sample: PBMCs. The sequence was obtained from a man younger than 30 in good health and CMV-seronegative. CDR3 sequence: CASSPRRSNEKLFF. The CDR3 bases are TGTGCCAGCAGCCCCCGGAGGTCTAATGAAAAACTGTTTTTT.